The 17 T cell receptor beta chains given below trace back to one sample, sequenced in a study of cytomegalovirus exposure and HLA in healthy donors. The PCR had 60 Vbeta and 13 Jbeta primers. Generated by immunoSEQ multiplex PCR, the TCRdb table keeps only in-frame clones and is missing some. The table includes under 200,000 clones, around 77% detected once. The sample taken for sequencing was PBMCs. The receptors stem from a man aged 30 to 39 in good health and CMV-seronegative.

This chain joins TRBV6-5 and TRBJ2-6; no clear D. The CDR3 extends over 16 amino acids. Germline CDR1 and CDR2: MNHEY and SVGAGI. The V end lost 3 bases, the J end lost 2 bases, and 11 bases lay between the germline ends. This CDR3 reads CASSYALGPGANVLTF. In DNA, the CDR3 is TGTGCCAGCAGTTATGCTCTGGGCCCTGGGGCCAACGTCCTGACTTTC.

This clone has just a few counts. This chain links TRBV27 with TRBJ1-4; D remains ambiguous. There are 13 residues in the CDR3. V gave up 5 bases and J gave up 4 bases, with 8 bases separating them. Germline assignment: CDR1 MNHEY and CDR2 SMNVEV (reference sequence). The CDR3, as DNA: TGTGCCAGCAGTGACACGTTTAATGAAAAACTGTTTTTT. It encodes CASSDTFNEKLFF. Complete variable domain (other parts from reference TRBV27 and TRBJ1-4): EAQVTQNPRYLITVTGKKLTVTCSQNMNHEYMSWYRQDPGLGLRQIYYSMNVEVTDKGDVPEGYKVSRKEKRNFPLILESPSPNQTSLYFCASSDTFNEKLFFGSGTQLSVL.

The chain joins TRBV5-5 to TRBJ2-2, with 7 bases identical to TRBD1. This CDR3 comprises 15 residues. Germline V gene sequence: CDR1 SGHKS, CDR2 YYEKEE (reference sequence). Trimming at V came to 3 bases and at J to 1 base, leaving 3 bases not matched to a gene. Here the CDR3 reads CASSSGQMNTGELFF. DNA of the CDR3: TGTGCCAGCAGCTCGGGACAGATGAACACCGGGGAGCTGTTTTTT.

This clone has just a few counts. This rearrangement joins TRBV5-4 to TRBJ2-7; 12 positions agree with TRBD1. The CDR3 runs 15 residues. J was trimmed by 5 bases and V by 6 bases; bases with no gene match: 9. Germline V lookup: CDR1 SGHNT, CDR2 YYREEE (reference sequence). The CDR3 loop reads CASNPPGQGAHEQYF. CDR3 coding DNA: TGTGCCAGCAATCCCCCGGGACAGGGGGCCCACGAGCAGTACTTC.

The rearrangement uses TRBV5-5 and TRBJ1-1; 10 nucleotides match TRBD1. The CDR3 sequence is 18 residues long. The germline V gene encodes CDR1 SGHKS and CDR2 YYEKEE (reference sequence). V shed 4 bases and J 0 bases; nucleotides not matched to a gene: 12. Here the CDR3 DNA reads TGTGCCAGCAGCCTATCGGGACAGGGGACCCTTATGAACACTGAAGCTTTCTTT. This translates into CASSLSGQGTLMNTEAFF.

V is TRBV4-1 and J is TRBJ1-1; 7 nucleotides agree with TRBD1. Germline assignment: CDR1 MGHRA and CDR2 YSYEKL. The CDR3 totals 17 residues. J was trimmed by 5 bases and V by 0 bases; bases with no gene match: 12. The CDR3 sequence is CASSQEYGLAGGTEAFF. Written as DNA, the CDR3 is TGCGCCAGCAGCCAAGAGTACGGTCTAGCAGGGGGGACTGAAGCTTTCTTT.

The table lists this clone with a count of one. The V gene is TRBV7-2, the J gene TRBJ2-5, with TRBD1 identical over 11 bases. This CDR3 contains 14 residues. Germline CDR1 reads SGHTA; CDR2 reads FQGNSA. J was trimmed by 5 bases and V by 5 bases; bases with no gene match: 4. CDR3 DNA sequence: TGTGCCAGCAGCCTGGACAGGGGGCGGGAGACCCAGTACTTC. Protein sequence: CASSLDRGRETQYF.

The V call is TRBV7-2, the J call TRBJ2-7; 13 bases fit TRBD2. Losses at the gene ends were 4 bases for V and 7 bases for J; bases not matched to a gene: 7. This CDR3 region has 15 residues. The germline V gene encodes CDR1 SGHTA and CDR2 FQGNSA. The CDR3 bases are TGTGCCAGCAGCTCAGGGACTAGCGGGACCCGGGAGCAGTACTTC. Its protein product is CASSSGTSGTREQYF.

The CDR3 loop reads CASSELTGSYSGNTIYF. CDR3 DNA: TGTGCCAGCAGTGAATTAACAGGGAGCTACTCTGGAAACACCATATATTTT. The chain recombines TRBV6-1 with TRBJ1-3; TRBD1 might be the D (6 bases). The germline V gene has CDR1 MNHNS and CDR2 SASEGT. The CDR3 is made up of 17 amino acids. The V gene lost 2 bases and the J gene lost 0 bases, with 14 bases spanning the gap.

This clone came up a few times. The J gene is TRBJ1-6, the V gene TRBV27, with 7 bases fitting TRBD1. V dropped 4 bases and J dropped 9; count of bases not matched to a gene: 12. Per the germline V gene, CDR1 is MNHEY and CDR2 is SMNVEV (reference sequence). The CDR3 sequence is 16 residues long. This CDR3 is CASSSVYRGSSSPLHF. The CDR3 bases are TGTGCCAGCAGTTCTGTATACAGGGGTTCTTCTTCACCCCTCCACTTT.

CDR3 nucleotides: TGCGCCAGCAGCTTGGAAGGAGTAGAAAGTCAGCCCCAGCATTTT. Amino acid sequence: CASSLEGVESQPQHF. The chain uses TRBV5-1 and TRBJ1-5, with D unresolved. Germline CDR1 is SGHRS and CDR2 is YFSETQ. V dropped 0 bases and J dropped 6 bases, with 13 bases sitting between them. This CDR3 spans 15 amino acids.

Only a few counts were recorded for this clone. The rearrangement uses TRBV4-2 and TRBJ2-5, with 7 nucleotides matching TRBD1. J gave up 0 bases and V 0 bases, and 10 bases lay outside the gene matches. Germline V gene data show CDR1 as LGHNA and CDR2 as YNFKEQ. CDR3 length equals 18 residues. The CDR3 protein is CASSQEARGRADQETQYF. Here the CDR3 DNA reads TGTGCCAGCAGCCAAGAAGCGAGGGGGCGAGCGGACCAAGAGACCCAGTACTTC.

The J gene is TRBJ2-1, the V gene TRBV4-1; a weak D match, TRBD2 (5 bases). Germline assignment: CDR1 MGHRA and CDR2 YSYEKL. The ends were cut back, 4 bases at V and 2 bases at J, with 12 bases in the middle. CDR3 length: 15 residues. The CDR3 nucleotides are TGCGCCAGCAGCCCCGACCGGGAACCCTACAATGAGCAGTTCTTC. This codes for CASSPDREPYNEQFF.

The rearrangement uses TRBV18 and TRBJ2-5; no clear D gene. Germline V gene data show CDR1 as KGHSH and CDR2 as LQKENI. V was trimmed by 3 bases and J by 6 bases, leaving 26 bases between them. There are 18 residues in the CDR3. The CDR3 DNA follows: TGTGCCAGCTCACCTACCATGTCGAGAGAGGAGTTTTTAAAGACCCAGTACTTC. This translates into CASSPTMSREEFLKTQYF.

In nucleotides, the CDR3 is TGTGCCAGCAGGAACCATCGTGGGGGGAAGACCCAGTACTTC. The encoded protein is CASRNHRGGKTQYF. The chain uses TRBV2 and TRBJ2-5, with a weak D call TRBD2 (6 bases). V was trimmed by 6 bases and J by 6 bases, leaving 17 bases between them. The CDR3 is 14 residues long. Germline V CDR1 and CDR2: SNHLY, FYNNEI.

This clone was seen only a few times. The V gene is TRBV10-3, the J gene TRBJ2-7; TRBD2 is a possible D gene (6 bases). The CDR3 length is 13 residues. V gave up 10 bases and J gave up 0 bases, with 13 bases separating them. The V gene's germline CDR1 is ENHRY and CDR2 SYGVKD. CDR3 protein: CATNSGASYEQYF. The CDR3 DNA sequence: TGTGCCACTAATAGCGGCGCCTCCTACGAGCAGTACTTC.

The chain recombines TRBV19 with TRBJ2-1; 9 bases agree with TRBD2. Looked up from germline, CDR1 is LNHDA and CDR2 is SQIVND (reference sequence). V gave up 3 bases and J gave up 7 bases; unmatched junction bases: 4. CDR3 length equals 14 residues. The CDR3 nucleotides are TGTGCCAGTAGTATGCGGGAGGGGACTAATGAGCAGTTCTTC. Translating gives CASSMREGTNEQFF.